This passage covers 27 T cell receptor beta chains from one sample sequenced in a study of post-analysis software for immune sequencing data. Antigen specificity for these receptors is unknown. Unique molecular identifiers were present in the TCR beta cDNA libraries. Each CDR3 protein is one row after TCRdb ran MiXCR on the PCR reads. The data show about 500,000 distinct CDR3 sequences, with 45% seen just once and 12% held by the top ten. Findings of the study overall: In patients, TRBV5-6, TRBV5-1 and TRBV20-1 belonged to roughly five TRBV segments found more frequently than in controls.

The specimen sequenced was blood. The origin of the receptors is a girl between 5 and 17 years old with multiple sclerosis.

This clonotype has just one count. V and J are TRBV28 and TRBJ2-7, with D possibly matching TRBD2 (5 bases). Trimming left V 5 bases short and J 7 bases short, with 24 bases between. This CDR3 has 16 residues. The germline gives CDR1 MDHEN, CDR2 SYDVKM. The CDR3 nucleotides are TGTGCCAGCAGTACACCCCTTAGCGTTGACTACAATGAGCAGTACTTC. It codes for CASSTPLSVDYNEQYF.

This chain uses TRBV7-6 with TRBJ2-1, with D uncertain. CDR3 size: 13 residues. The V end lost 4 bases, the J end lost 2 bases, and 6 bases lay between the germline ends. CDR1 and CDR2 from the germline V gene are SGHVS and FNYEAQ. For the CDR3, the DNA is TGTGCCAGCAGCTCGCCACCCTACAATGAGCAGTTCTTC. The encoded protein is CASSSPPYNEQFF.

CDR3 amino acids: CASSPGPGKGTDTQYF. DNA for the CDR3: TGCGCCAGCAGCCCAGGGCCGGGGAAAGGAACAGATACGCAGTATTTT. J is TRBJ2-3 and V is TRBV4-3, with D perhaps assigned TRBD1 or TRBD2 (5 bases each). The germline gives CDR1 LGHNA, CDR2 YSLEER. V was cut by 4 bases and J by 3 bases, with 17 bases left in between. This CDR3 has 16 amino acids.

The chain carries TRBV4-3 and TRBJ2-1; 8 nucleotides agree with TRBD2. The CDR3 loop spans 15 amino acids. The J segment lost 3 bases and the V segment lost 8 bases, leaving 9 bases of the junction unmatched. Germline V gene sequence: CDR1 LGHNA, CDR2 YSLEER. Here the CDR3 reads CASADHGRDYNEQFF. CDR3 DNA sequence: TGCGCCAGCGCCGACCACGGGAGGGACTACAATGAGCAGTTCTTC.

This chain uses TRBV9 with TRBJ2-4; D may correspond to TRBD1 or TRBD2 (6 bases each). This CDR3 is 17 amino acids long. V shed 4 bases and J shed 0 bases, with 17 bases lying between them. The germline V gene encodes CDR1 SGDLS and CDR2 YYNGEE. CDR3 region: CASSPGAGGLAKNIQYF. In DNA form, the CDR3 reads TGTGCCAGCAGCCCGGGGGCAGGCGGCCTAGCCAAAAACATTCAGTACTTC.

The sample holds a few counts of this clonotype. The CDR3 DNA reads as TGCAGTGCTCGCAGGGGGAGGCCCTCCTACGAGCAGTACTTC. Translated: CSARRGRPSYEQYF. This chain links TRBV20-1 with TRBJ2-7; TRBD1 is a possible D gene (7 bases). The CDR3 runs to 14 residues. Trimming took off 5 bases at V and 0 bases at J, with 14 bases between the two ends. Germline V gives CDR1 DFQATT, CDR2 SNEGSKA (reference sequence).

Notes on this clonotype: One end of the junction fails to match germline, which may point to a read error. This sequence joins TRBV15 and TRBJ2-7; 10 positions match TRBD2. CDR3 length: 15 amino acids. Germline V gene sequence: CDR1 LNHNV, CDR2 YYDKDF (reference sequence). The CDR3 coding sequence is TGTGCCCCCAGGCTCTATAGCGGGAGGCTCTACGAGCAGTACTTC. Translating gives CAPRLYSGRLYEQYF.

This chain connects TRBV20-1 to TRBJ1-1; weak D call: TRBD1 (6 bases). The CDR3 contains 14 residues. CDR1 and CDR2 from the germline V gene are DFQATT and SNEGSKA (reference sequence). Trimming pared 6 bases from V and 3 bases from J, leaving 17 bases between. The CDR3 sequence: CSATQGIRYTEAFF. The DNA of the CDR3 is TGCAGTGCAACTCAGGGGATTCGGTACACTGAAGCTTTCTTT.

This clonotype showed up just a few times. The rearrangement links TRBV29-1 to TRBJ2-7; D possibly corresponds to TRBD2 (5 bases). Between the trimmed V and J ends, which lost 1 base and 0 bases, there was a span of 13 bases. The CDR3 loop spans 15 amino acids. CDR1 SQVTM and CDR2 ANQGSEA come from the germline V gene. DNA for the CDR3: TGCAGCGTTGAAGGGAGTGGGAGTCGCTCCTACGAGCAGTACTTC. Its translation: CSVEGSGSRSYEQYF.

The chain carries TRBV15 and TRBJ2-7; a weak D match, TRBD2 (5 bases). V shed 3 bases and J shed 5 bases, with 17 bases lying between them. There are 15 residues in the CDR3. In germline, CDR1 is LNHNV, CDR2 YYDKDF (reference sequence). The CDR3 coding sequence is TGTGCCACCAGCAGGGAAAGCGGAATCCTTCACGAGCAGTACTTC. Amino acid sequence: CATSRESGILHEQYF.

This clonotype was counted many times. The genes are TRBV13 and TRBJ2-1; TRBD2 matches at 11 bases. This CDR3 region has 16 residues. V gave up 5 bases and J gave up 6 bases; unmatched junction bases: 9. CDR1 is PRHDT and CDR2 is FYEKMQ in the germline V gene (reference sequence). The CDR3 DNA reads TGTGCCAGCAGCGAGGGGGGACTAGCGGTCGGCAATGAGCAGTTCTTC. This sequence encodes CASSEGGLAVGNEQFF.

This clonotype was observed many times. V gene TRBV7-3 combines with J gene TRBJ1-2, with TRBD1 matching 10 bases. V dropped 4 bases and J dropped 2; count of bases not matched to a gene: 1. Germline CDR1 reads SGHTA; CDR2 reads FQGTGA. This CDR3 has 14 residues. CDR3 in DNA: TGTGCCAGCAGCTCGGGACAGGGGAACTATGGCTACACCTTC. Residues: CASSSGQGNYGYTF.

V usage is TRBV6-1 and J usage is TRBJ2-5; 11 bases fit TRBD1. Matching the DNA end better, TRBJ2-7 makes the J call doubtful. The CDR3 extends over 16 amino acids. Germline V gene data show CDR1 as MNHNS and CDR2 as SASEGT. The CDR3 loop reads CASRDGQGAITYEQYF. Written as DNA, the CDR3 is TGTGCCAGCAGAGACGGACAGGGGGCGATCACCTACGAGCAGTACTTC.

J is TRBJ2-1 and V is TRBV10-3; 7 bases are shared with TRBD1. This CDR3 contains 16 residues. Germline CDR1 is ENHRY and CDR2 is SYGVKD. V dropped 10 bases and J dropped 2; count of bases not matched to a gene: 14. In DNA form, the CDR3 reads TGTGCCACGAAATACTCCGGGACAGATACCTACAATGAGCAGTTCTTC. Translated, it gives CATKYSGTDTYNEQFF.

This rearrangement joins TRBV6-1 to TRBJ2-7; unclear D gene. This CDR3 is 15 amino acids long. V was cut by 3 bases and J by 0 bases, with 12 bases left in between. CDR1 and CDR2 from the germline V gene are MNHNS and SASEGT. The CDR3 loop is CASSDWARSSYEQYF. In DNA form, the CDR3 reads TGTGCCAGCAGTGATTGGGCCAGGAGCTCCTACGAGCAGTACTTC.

A few counts support this clonotype. The rearrangement links TRBV4-1 to TRBJ2-1; D is unclear. Germline V gene data show CDR1 as MGHRA and CDR2 as YSYEKL. The CDR3 has 14 amino acids. V was clipped by 1 base and J by 10 bases, with 14 bases between them. CDR3 protein: CASSQGAGLGEQFF. In DNA, the CDR3 is TGCGCCAGCAGCCAAGGGGCTGGCCTAGGGGAGCAGTTCTTC.

The V gene is TRBV21-1, the J gene TRBJ2-7; the table's TRBD1 call for D was not verified on the DNA. TRBV21-1 is a pseudogene locus. There are 14 residues in the CDR3. The CDR3 sequence: CASSKGQVHYEQYF. CDR3 coding DNA: TGTGCCAGCAGCAAGGGACAGGTACACTACGAGCAGTACTTC.

The V call is TRBV7-3, the J call TRBJ2-1; D perhaps matches TRBD2 (6 bases). From germline, CDR1 is SGHTA and CDR2 FQGTGA. Trimming removed 2 bases from V and 13 bases from J, with 12 bases in between. The CDR3 loop spans 12 amino acids. The CDR3 reads CASSLDRETQFF. The CDR3 bases are TGTGCCAGCAGCTTAGACCGGGAGACCCAGTTCTTC.

The chain carries TRBV20-1 and TRBJ2-1; TRBD2 is a possible D gene (6 bases). Trimming stripped 6 bases from V and 0 bases from J, with 21 bases between. CDR3 length: 17 amino acids. CDR1 DFQATT and CDR2 SNEGSKA come from the germline V gene (reference sequence). The CDR3 loop reads CSAKAIGRESSYNEQFF. Here the CDR3 DNA reads TGCAGTGCGAAAGCCATTGGACGGGAGAGCTCCTACAATGAGCAGTTCTTC.

The CDR3 bases are TGTGCCAGCAGCTTAGAGGGCCGGGGCCAAGAGACCCAGTACTTC. Encoded protein: CASSLEGRGQETQYF. V gene TRBV7-9 combines with J gene TRBJ2-5; TRBD2 might be the D (5 bases). Germline-derived CDR1 and CDR2 are SEHNR and FQNEAQ (reference sequence). The CDR3 extends over 15 amino acids. Trimming removed 1 base at V and 1 base at J, with 10 bases between.

Only a few counts were recorded for this clonotype. The gene calls are TRBV29-1 and TRBJ1-1; D gene unclear. CDR3 length equals 13 residues. The germline V gene encodes CDR1 SQVTM and CDR2 ANQGSEA. Trimming shortened V by 8 bases and J by 2 bases, and 15 bases separated the two germline ends. In DNA form, the CDR3 reads TGCAGCTCAGTTCGCCCCCTAAACACTGAAGCTTTCTTT. It translates to CSSVRPLNTEAFF.

The V call is TRBV19, the J call TRBJ1-2; no clear D gene. V was clipped by 7 bases and J by 2 bases, with 11 bases between them. CDR1 is LNHDA and CDR2 is SQIVND in the germline V gene (reference sequence). CDR3 length: 13 amino acids. CDR3 nucleotide sequence: TGTGCCAGTAAAGGAGGGTCGAACTATGGCTACACCTTC. Protein sequence: CASKGGSNYGYTF.

In regard to this clonotype: Compared with germline, one end of the junction differs, possibly owing to a read error. This chain connects TRBV7-9 to TRBJ2-7; either TRBD1 or TRBD2 may fit D (5 bases each). Germline V lookup: CDR1 SEHNR, CDR2 FQNEAQ (reference sequence). The CDR3 is 14 amino acids. The CDR3 nucleotides read TGTGCCAGCAGCTTAATCGGGACCCCTTACGAGCAGTGCTTC. It codes for CASSLIGTPYEQCF.

This clonotype came up a few times. The rearrangement joins TRBV3-1 to TRBJ2-1, with 9 bases aligning to TRBD2. Germline CDR1 is LGHDT and CDR2 is YNNKEL (reference sequence). V was pared by 4 bases and J by 5 bases, with 9 bases of the junction left unmatched. There are 16 residues in the CDR3. This CDR3 is CASSLYRLAENNEQFF. The CDR3, as DNA: TGTGCCAGCAGCCTTTACCGACTAGCGGAAAACAATGAGCAGTTCTTC.

V gene TRBV27 combines with J gene TRBJ2-1; D call uncertain. The CDR3 is made up of 12 amino acids. The ends were cut back, 5 bases at V and 5 bases at J, with 7 bases in the middle. CDR1 and CDR2 (germline): MNHEY, SMNVEV (reference sequence). CDR3 nucleotide sequence: TGTGCCAGCAGTCACGAGGACAATGAGCAGTTCTTC. Amino acids: CASSHEDNEQFF.

The sample holds a few counts of this clonotype. The rearrangement links TRBV4-1 to TRBJ2-7, with 8 bases lining up with TRBD2. CDR1 MGHRA and CDR2 YSYEKL come from the germline V gene. The CDR3 sequence is 14 residues long. J was trimmed by 3 bases and V by 1 base; bases with no gene match: 2. DNA for the CDR3: TGCGCCAGCAGCCAAGGGCGGGAGGTCTACGAGCAGTACTTC. Its translation: CASSQGREVYEQYF.

This clonotype turned up a few times. This chain connects TRBV29-1 to TRBJ2-5, with a tentative D call TRBD1 (6 bases). V lost 7 bases and J lost 5, with 20 bases in between. The CDR3 spans 14 residues. From germline, CDR1 is SQVTM and CDR2 ANQGSEA. The CDR3 nucleotides read TGCAGCGGATCAGGGGTTGCACTGGGGGAGACCCAGTACTTC. Translating gives CSGSGVALGETQYF. Full variable domain (outside the CDR3, taken from reference TRBV29-1 and TRBJ2-5): SAVISQKPSRDICQRGTSLTIQCQVDSQVTMMFWYRQQPGQSLTLIATANQGSEATYESGFVIDKFPISRPNLTFSTLTVSNMSPEDSSIYLCSGSGVALGETQYFGPGTRLLVL.